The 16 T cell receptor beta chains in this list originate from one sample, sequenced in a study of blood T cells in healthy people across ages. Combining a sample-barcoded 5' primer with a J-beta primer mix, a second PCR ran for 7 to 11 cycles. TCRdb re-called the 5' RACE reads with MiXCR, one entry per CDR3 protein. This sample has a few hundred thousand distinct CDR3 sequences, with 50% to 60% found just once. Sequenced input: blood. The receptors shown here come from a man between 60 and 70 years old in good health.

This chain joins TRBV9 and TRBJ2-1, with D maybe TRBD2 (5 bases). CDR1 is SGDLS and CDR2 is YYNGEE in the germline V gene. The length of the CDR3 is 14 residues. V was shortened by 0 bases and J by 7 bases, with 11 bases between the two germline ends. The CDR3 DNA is TGTGCCAGCAGCGTAGCCCCCGGGGTTAATGAGCAGTTCTTC. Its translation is CASSVAPGVNEQFF.

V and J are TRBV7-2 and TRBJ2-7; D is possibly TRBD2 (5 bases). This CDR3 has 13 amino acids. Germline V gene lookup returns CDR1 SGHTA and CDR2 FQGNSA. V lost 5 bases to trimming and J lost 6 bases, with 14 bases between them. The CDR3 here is CASSPPGSVEQYF. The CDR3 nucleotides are TGTGCCAGCAGCCCCCCGGGTAGCGTCGAGCAGTACTTC. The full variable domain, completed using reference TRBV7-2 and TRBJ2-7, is GAGVSQSPSNKVTEKGKDVELRCDPISGHTALYWYRQSLGQGLEFLIYFQGNSAPDKSGLPSDRFSAERTGGSVSTLTIQRTQQEDSAVYLCASSPPGSVEQYFGPGTRLTVT.

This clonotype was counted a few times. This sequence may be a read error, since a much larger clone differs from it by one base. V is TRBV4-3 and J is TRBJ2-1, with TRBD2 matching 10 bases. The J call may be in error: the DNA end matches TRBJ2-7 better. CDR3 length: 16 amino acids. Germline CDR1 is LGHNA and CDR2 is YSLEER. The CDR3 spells CASSQVGLAGVNEQYF. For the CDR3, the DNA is TGCGCCAGCAGCCAAGTAGGGCTAGCGGGAGTCAATGAGCAGTACTTC.

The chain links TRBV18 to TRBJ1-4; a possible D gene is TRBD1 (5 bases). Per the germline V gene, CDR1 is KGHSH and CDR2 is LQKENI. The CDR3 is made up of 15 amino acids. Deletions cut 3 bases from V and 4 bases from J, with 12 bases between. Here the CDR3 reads CASSPRQSFNEKLFF. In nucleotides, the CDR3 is TGTGCCAGCTCACCCAGACAGTCATTTAATGAAAAACTGTTTTTT.

The CDR3 nucleotides read TGTGCCAGCAGTCCCCAGGACGCGGGGGAGACCCAGTACTTC. It codes for CASSPQDAGETQYF. The chain joins TRBV28 to TRBJ2-5; possibly TRBD2 for D (6 bases). The V and J ends lost 5 bases and 5 bases respectively, with 15 bases between them. The CDR3 runs to 14 residues. Germline CDR1 MDHEN, CDR2 SYDVKM.

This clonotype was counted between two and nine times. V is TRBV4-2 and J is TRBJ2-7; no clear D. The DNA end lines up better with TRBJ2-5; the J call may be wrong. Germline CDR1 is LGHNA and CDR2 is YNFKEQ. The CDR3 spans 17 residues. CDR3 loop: CASSQGDAPGAQETQYF. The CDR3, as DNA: TGTGCCAGCAGCCAAGGGGATGCGCCAGGCGCCCAAGAGACCCAGTACTTC.

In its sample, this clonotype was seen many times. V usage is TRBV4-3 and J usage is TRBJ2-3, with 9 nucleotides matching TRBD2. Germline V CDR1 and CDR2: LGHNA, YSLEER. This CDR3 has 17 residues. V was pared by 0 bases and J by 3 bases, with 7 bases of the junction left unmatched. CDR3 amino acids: CASSQDWTSDTTDTQYF. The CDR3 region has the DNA TGCGCCAGCAGCCAAGATTGGACTAGCGATACGACAGATACGCAGTATTTT.

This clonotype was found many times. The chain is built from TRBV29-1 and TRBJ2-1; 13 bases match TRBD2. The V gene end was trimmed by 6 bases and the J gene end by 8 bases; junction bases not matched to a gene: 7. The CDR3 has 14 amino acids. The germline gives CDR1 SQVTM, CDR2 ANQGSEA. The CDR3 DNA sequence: TGCAGCGTAGCTACTAGCGGGGGGGCCCATGAGCAGTTCTTC. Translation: CSVATSGGAHEQFF.

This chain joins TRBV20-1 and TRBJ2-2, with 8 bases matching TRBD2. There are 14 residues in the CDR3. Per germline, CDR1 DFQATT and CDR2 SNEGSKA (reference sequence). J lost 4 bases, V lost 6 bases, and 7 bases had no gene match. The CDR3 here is CSASRGGFTGELFF. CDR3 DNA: TGCAGTGCCAGCCGCGGGGGGTTCACCGGGGAGCTGTTTTTT.

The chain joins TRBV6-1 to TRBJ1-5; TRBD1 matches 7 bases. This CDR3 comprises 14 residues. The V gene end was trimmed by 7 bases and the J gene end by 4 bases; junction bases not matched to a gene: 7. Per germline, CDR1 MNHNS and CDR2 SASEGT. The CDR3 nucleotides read TGTGCCAGCAACCCGACAGGGAGTAATCAGCCCCAGCATTTT. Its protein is CASNPTGSNQPQHF.

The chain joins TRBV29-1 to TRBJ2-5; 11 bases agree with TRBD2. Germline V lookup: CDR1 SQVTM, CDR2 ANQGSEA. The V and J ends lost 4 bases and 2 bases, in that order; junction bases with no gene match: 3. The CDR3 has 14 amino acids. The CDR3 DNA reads TGCAGCGTTGGAAGGACTAGCGGGCAAGAGACCCAGTACTTC. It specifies CSVGRTSGQETQYF.

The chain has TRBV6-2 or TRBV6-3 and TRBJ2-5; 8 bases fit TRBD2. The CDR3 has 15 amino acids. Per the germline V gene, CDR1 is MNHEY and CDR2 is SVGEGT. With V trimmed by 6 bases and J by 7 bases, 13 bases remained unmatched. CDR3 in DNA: TGTGCCAGCAGACCCCCTAGCGGGTCCATGGCGACCCAGTACTTC. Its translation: CASRPPSGSMATQYF.

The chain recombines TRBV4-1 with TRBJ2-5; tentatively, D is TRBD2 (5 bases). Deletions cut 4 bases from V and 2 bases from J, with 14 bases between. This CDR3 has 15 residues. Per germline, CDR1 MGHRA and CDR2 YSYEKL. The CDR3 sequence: CASSPHPGSQETQYF. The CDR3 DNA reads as TGCGCCAGCAGCCCGCACCCGGGAAGTCAAGAGACCCAGTACTTC.

In DNA form, the CDR3 reads TGTGCCAGCAGCCGTCATAAGGTGAACACTGAAGCTTTCTTT. It codes for CASSRHKVNTEAFF. The chain is built from TRBV3-1 and TRBJ1-1, with no clear D. The V gene's germline CDR1 is LGHDT and CDR2 YNNKEL (reference sequence). The CDR3 consists of 14 residues. With 4 bases removed from V and 0 bases from J, the gap between germline ends came to 9 bases.

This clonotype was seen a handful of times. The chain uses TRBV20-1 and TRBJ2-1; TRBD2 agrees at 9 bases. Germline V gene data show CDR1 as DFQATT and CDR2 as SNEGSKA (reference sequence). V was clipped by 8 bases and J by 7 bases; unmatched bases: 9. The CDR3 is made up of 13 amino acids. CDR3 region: CSPSSGSWNEQFF. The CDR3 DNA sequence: TGCAGTCCGAGTAGCGGGAGTTGGAATGAGCAGTTCTTC.

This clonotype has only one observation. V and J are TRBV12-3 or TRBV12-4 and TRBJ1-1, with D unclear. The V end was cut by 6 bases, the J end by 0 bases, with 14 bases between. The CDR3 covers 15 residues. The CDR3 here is CASSPLRVLNTEAFF. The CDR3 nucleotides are TGTGCCAGCAGCCCTCTCAGAGTTTTGAACACTGAAGCTTTCTTT.